This T cell receptor (beta chain) was sequenced for a study of beta chain bispecific antibodies for T cell cancers. Turning to the study itself: Surviving healthy donor T cells from leukemia-line and bispecific antibody cocultures were TRBV-sequenced for family depletion. Jurkat cells expressed TRBV12-3; HPB-ALL cells expressed TRBV5-5. General observations from the study: After anti-TRBV12 rather than anti-CD19 exposure, TRBV12-3 made up around 99% less of total TRBV signal. The leukemia cells, rather than normal T cells, gave most of the targeted TRBV signal.

This clonotype was seen many times. Its antigen is still unknown. Blood mononuclear cells were expanded for three to four days using either OKT3 anti-CD3 antibody or CD3/CD28 beads. Normal T cells cocultured with Jurkat cells and anti-TRBV12 bispecific. With 5 bases clipped from V and 5 bases from J, the junction kept 4 bases outside the gene matches. There are 15 residues in the CDR3. CDR1 is SGHTA and CDR2 is FQGTGA in the germline V gene. Clonotype quantities came from unique molecular identifier barcode counts. Using its own MiXCR run on the 5' RACE reads, TCRdb lists one record per CDR3 protein. The profile shows 20,000 to 25,000 distinct CDR3 sequences, about 2% of them singletons.

Source: healthy donor T cells cultured with leukemia cells, taken from a culture containing a bispecific antibody targeting TCR Vbeta12. This TCR was sampled from a human donor in good health. Some clones in this sample may be carry-over from other donors' samples. The chain couples TRBV7-3 to TRBJ2-1; 12 bases agree with TRBD2. The CDR3 DNA sequence: TGTGCCAGCAGCGGGACTAGCGGGCTGAACAATGAGCAGTTCTTC. Protein sequence: CASSGTSGLNNEQFF.